The source of this T cell receptor beta chain is a study of CD8+ T cells in alopecia areata. Treatment here: oral pan-JAK inhibitor, 5-10 mg twice daily. The CDR3 is 13 residues long. Germline CDR1 SQVTM, CDR2 ANQGSEA. The ends lost 3 bases at V and 11 bases at J; junction bases unmatched: 11. RNA extraction was followed by reverse transcription into cDNA, which acted as the sequencing template. TCRdb's table, derived via immunoSEQ multiplex PCR, lists solely in-frame clones and lacks some. The sample shows roughly 190,000 clones, approximately 67% of them seen only once. This clonotype originated in a human donor with alopecia areata. The J gene is TRBJ1-1, the V gene TRBV29-1, with 8 nucleotides matching TRBD1. The source was CD4+ T cells sorted from blood, collected between weeks 49 and 50, from a patient treated with tofacitinib. CDR3 sequence (DNA): TGCAGCGTTGAGGAACAGGGGGGCTCCGGGGCTTTCTTT. This translates into CSVEEQGGSGAFF.